This T cell receptor beta chain was recovered during a study of identical twins. TCRdb reanalysed the 5' RACE reads using MiXCR and keeps one entry per CDR3 protein. The sample carries 450,000 or so distinct CDR3 sequences, roughly 24% recorded once. This clonotype showed up just a few times. This sample also appeared in a second study, on T cells expressing NK-cell markers. That paper adds: Sorted CD3+CD56+NKG2C+, CD3+CD56+NKG2C- and CD3+CD56-NKG2C+ T cells provided the TCR beta repertoires. Within the sequenced cohort of eight donors, seven exhibited HCMV seropositivity and one was seronegative. Several experiments added an anti-gamma-delta TCR antibody to sort only alpha-beta TCR T cells. For a handful of donors, these clonotypes were likewise the leading ones in the CD3+CD56-NKG2C+ fraction.

What was sequenced was CD4+ T cells sorted from blood. The TCR was taken from a woman aged 18-30 years in good health.

CDR3 coding DNA: TGTGCCAGCACCTTTCGGGGGGCGGAATATGGCTACACCTTC. It codes for CASTFRGAEYGYTF. The V call is TRBV6-1, the J call TRBJ1-2, with a tentative D call TRBD1 (6 bases). The germline gives CDR1 MNHNS, CDR2 SASEGT. The CDR3 extends over 14 amino acids. Trimming took off 7 bases at V and 5 bases at J, with 17 bases between the two ends.